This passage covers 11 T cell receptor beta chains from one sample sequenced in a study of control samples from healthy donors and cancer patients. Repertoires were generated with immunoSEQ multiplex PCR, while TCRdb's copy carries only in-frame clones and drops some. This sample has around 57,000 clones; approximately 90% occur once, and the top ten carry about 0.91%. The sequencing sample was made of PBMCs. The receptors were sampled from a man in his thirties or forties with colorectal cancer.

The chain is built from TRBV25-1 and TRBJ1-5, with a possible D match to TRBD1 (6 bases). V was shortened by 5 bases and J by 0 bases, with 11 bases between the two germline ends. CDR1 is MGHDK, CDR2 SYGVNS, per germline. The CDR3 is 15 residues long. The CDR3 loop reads CASSPQGYSNQPQHF. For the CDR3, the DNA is TGTGCCAGCAGTCCACAGGGTTATAGCAATCAGCCCCAGCATTTT.

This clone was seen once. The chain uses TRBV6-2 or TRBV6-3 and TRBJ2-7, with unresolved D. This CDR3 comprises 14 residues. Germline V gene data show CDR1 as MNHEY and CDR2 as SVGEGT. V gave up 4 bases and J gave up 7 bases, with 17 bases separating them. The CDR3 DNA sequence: TGTGCCAGCAGTTTTAGTCGGTCTCAGAGGGAGCAGTACTTC. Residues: CASSFSRSQREQYF.

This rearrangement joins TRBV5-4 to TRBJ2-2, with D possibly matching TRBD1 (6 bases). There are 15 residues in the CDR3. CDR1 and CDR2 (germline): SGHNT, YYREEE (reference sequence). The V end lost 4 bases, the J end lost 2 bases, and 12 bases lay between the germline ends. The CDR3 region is CASSRKQGNTGELFF. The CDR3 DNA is TGTGCCAGCAGCCGTAAACAGGGAAACACCGGGGAGCTGTTTTTT.

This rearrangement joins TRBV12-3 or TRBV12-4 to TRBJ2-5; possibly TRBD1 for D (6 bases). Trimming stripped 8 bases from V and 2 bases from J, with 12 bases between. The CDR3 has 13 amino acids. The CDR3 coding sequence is TGTGCCAGCGGACTGGGGGCTCAAGAGACCCAGTACTTC. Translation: CASGLGAQETQYF.

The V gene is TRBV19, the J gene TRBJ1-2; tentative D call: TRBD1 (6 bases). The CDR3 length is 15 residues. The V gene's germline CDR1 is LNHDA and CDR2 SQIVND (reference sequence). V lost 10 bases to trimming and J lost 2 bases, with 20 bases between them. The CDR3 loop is CATAMGGGTNYGYTF. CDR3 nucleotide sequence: TGTGCCACCGCGATGGGGGGGGGCACAAACTATGGCTACACCTTC.

This CDR3 reads CASSASGLAGGQSPGELFF. The CDR3 coding sequence is TGTGCCAGCAGCGCCTCCGGACTAGCGGGGGGACAGTCCCCCGGGGAGCTGTTTTTT. The V and J genes are TRBV9 and TRBJ2-2; 14 positions match TRBD2. Germline V gene sequence: CDR1 SGDLS, CDR2 YYNGEE. With V trimmed by 3 bases and J by 6 bases, 13 bases remained unmatched. This CDR3 is built from 19 residues.

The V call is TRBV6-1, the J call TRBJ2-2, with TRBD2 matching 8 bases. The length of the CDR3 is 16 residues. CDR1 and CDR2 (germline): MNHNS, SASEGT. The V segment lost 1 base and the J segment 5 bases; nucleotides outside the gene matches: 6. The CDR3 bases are TGTGCCAGCAGTGAAGGGACGGGGGGGCCGACCGGGGAGCTGTTTTTT. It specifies CASSEGTGGPTGELFF.

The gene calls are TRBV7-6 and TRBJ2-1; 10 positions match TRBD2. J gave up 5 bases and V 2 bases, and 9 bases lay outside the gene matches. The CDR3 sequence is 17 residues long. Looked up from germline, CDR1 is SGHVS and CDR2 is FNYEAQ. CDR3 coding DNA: TGTGCCAGCAGCTTACGACCCTTTAGCGGGGGGAACAATGAGCAGTTCTTC. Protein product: CASSLRPFSGGNNEQFF. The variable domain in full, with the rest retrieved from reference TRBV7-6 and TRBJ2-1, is GAGVSQSPRYKVTKRGQDVALRCDPISGHVSLYWYRQALGQGPEFLTYFNYEAQQDKSGLPNDRFSAERPEGSISTLTIQRTEQRDSAMYRCASSLRPFSGGNNEQFFGPGTRLTVL.

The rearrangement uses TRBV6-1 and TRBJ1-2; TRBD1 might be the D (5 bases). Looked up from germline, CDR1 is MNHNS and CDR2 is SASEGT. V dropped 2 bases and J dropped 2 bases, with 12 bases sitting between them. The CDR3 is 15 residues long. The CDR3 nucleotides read TGTGCCAGCAGTGAATATTCGGGGCCGAACTATGGCTACACCTTC. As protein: CASSEYSGPNYGYTF.

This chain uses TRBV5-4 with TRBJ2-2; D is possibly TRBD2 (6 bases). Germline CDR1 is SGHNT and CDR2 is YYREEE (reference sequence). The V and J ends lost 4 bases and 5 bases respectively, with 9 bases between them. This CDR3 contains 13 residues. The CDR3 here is CASSPRGTGELFF. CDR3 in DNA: TGTGCCAGCAGCCCACGGGGGACCGGGGAGCTGTTTTTT. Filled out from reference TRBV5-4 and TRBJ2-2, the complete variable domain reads ETGVTQSPTHLIKTRGQQVTLRCSSQSGHNTVSWYQQALGQGPQFIFQYYREEENGRGNFPPRFSGLQFPNYSSELNVNALELDDSALYLCASSPRGTGELFFGEGSRLTVL.

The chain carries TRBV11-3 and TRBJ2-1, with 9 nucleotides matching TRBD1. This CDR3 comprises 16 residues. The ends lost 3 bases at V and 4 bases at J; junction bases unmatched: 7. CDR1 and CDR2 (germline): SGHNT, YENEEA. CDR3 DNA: TGTGCCAGCAGCTTTCGTGGACAGGGGAGATACAATGAGCAGTTCTTC. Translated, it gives CASSFRGQGRYNEQFF.